Listed below are T cell receptor beta chains from one sample, sequenced in a study of regulatory T cells in long-lasting Graves disease. Each CDR3 protein gets one entry after TCRdb re-called the multiplex PCR reads with MiXCR. The data contain approximately 230,000 distinct CDR3 sequences, about 16% of them singletons. The source material was peripheral blood mononuclear cells (PBMCs), sampled at new diagnosis, from a patient treated with antithyroid drugs. The receptors originated from a female donor with Graves disease. Both conserved end residues are part of each CDR3. The D gene is left open where the match is weak. A clone size is listed for some rows: how often the clone was seen (once, few, many), or a class if it is expanded.

abundance	j_gene	v_gene	d_gene	CDR3aa	CDR3nt
few	TRBJ2-7	TRBV27	-	CASSLGRGETKSYEQYF	TGTGCCAGCAGTTTGGGCAGGGGTGAGACAAAGTCCTACGAGCAGTACTTC
many	TRBJ2-5	TRBV11-2	-	CASSELGGRYRDKETQYF	TGTGCCAGCAGCGAGCTGGGTGGGAGGTACAGGGACAAAGAGACCCAGTACTTC
many	TRBJ1-1	TRBV11-3	TRBD1	CASSASGTGGLEAFF	TGTGCCAGCAGCGCCTCTGGGACAGGGGGCTTGGAGGCTTTCTTT
many	TRBJ1-1	TRBV3-1	TRBD1	CASSQGGQGGFEAFF	TGTGCCAGCAGCCAAGGTGGACAGGGCGGGTTTGAAGCTTTCTTT
many	TRBJ1-2	TRBV27	TRBD1	CASSRTGENYGYTF	TGTGCCAGCAGTCGGACAGGGGAGAACTATGGCTACACCTTC
many	TRBJ1-1	TRBV3-1	-	CASSQYSTNTEAFF	TGTGCCAGCAGCCAATACTCGACGAACACTGAAGCTTTCTTT
few	TRBJ2-2	TRBV7-3	-	CASSLDSNTGELFF	TGTGCCAGCAGCTTGGATTCGAACACCGGGGAGCTGTTTTTT
many	TRBJ1-3	TRBV10-3	-	CAISESRQTSGNTIYF	TGTGCCATCAGTGAATCTAGACAGACCTCTGGAAACACCATATATTTT
-	TRBJ2-3	TRBV30	TRBD2	CAWTPSGRAVDTQYF	TGTGCCTGGACCCCTAGCGGGAGGGCCGTAGATACGCAGTATTTT
many	TRBJ1-2	TRBV19	-	CASIRTGTANYGYTF	TGTGCCAGTATTAGGACCGGCACTGCTAACTATGGCTACACCTTC
many	TRBJ2-1	TRBV15	-	CATSRGWPGVAHNEQFF	TGTGCCACCAGCAGAGGTTGGCCGGGAGTCGCCCACAATGAGCAGTTCTTC
many	TRBJ2-7	TRBV28	-	CASIRRLHPPYEQYF	TGTGCCAGCATCCGTCGCCTTCATCCCCCCTACGAGCAGTACTTC
many	TRBJ2-1	TRBV11-2	TRBD1	CASSPGTGRFRSYNEQFF	TGTGCCAGCAGCCCCGGGACAGGGAGATTTCGCTCCTACAATGAGCAGTTCTTC
-	TRBJ1-1	TRBV4-2	TRBD1	CASSQGGQPNTEAFF	TGTGCCAGCAGCCAAGGGGGACAGCCGAACACTGAAGCTTTCTTT
many	TRBJ2-4	TRBV25-1	-	CASKRQTTLAKNIQYF	TGTGCCAGCAAGAGACAGACGACTTTAGCCAAAAACATTCAGTACTTC
many	TRBJ2-1	TRBV11-2	TRBD1	CASSLEGTVYNEQFF	TGTGCCAGCAGCTTAGAAGGGACAGTATACAATGAGCAGTTCTTC
many	TRBJ1-5	TRBV10-3	-	CAISDSQGNQPQHF	TGTGCCATCAGTGACTCCCAGGGTAATCAGCCCCAGCATTTT
many	TRBJ1-4	TRBV12-3/TRBV12-4	-	CASSLGGLQGEKLFF	TGTGCCAGCAGTCTCGGGGGGCTCCAGGGTGAAAAACTGTTTTTT
many	TRBJ2-7	TRBV29-1	TRBD2	CSAQIGRAYEQYF	TGCAGCGCCCAAATCGGGAGGGCCTACGAGCAGTACTTC
-	TRBJ2-5	TRBV11-3	TRBD2	CASSLTVTLGREREEWTQYF	TGTGCCAGCAGCCTCACGGTGACTCTAGGTAGAGAGCGGGAGGAATGGACCCAGTACTTC
many	TRBJ2-7	TRBV12-5	-	CASGPDISYEQYF	TGTGCTAGTGGCCCGGATATATCCTACGAGCAGTACTTC
-	TRBJ2-5	TRBV11-1	TRBD2	CASSHSGNQETQYF	TGTGCCAGCAGCCATAGCGGGAACCAAGAGACCCAGTACTTC
few	TRBJ2-6	TRBV6-2/TRBV6-3	-	CASSYYGTGANVLTF	TGTGCCAGCAGTTACTATGGTACTGGGGCCAACGTCCTGACTTTC
-	TRBJ2-5	TRBV28	TRBD2	CASSPGLAELRGPQETQYF	TGTGCCAGCAGCCCAGGACTAGCGGAGCTGAGAGGCCCCCAAGAGACCCAGTACTTC
many	TRBJ2-3	TRBV5-8	-	CASNPMIRGTDTQYF	TGTGCCAGCAACCCGATGATACGGGGCACAGATACGCAGTATTTT
many	TRBJ2-1	TRBV20-1	-	CSARDLRTPSSYNEQFF	TGCAGTGCTAGAGATCTCCGGACCCCGAGCTCCTACAATGAGCAGTTCTTC
many	TRBJ2-7	TRBV7-2	-	CASSLRGPTPGSSYEQYF	TGTGCCAGCAGCCTCCGGGGACCAACCCCCGGGAGCTCCTACGAGCAGTACTTC
many	TRBJ2-5	TRBV7-2	TRBD1	CASSGRDRRGETQYF	TGTGCCAGCAGCGGCCGGGACAGGCGAGGGGAGACCCAGTACTTC